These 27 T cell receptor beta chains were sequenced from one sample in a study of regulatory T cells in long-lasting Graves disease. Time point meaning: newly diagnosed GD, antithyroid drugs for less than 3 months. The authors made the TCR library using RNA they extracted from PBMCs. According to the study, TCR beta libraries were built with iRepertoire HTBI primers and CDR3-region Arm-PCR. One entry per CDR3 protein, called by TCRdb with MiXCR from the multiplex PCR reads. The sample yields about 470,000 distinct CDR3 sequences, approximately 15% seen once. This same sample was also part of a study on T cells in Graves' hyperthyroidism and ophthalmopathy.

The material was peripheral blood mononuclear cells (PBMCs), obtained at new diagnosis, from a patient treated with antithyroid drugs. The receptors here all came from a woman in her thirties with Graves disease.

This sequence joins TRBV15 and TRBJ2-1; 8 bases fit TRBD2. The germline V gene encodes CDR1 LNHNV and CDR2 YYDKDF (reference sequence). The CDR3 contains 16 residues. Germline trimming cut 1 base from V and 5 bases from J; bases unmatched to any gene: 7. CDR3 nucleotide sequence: TGTGCCACCAGCAGAGCGGCGGGAGGCGTAGACAATGAGCAGTTCTTC. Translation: CATSRAAGGVDNEQFF.

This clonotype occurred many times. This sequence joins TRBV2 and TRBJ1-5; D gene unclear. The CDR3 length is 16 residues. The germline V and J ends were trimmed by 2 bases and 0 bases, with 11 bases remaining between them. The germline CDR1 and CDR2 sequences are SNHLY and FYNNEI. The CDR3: CASSETSEYSNQPQHF. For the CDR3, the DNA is TGTGCCAGCAGTGAAACGAGTGAATATAGCAATCAGCCCCAGCATTTT.

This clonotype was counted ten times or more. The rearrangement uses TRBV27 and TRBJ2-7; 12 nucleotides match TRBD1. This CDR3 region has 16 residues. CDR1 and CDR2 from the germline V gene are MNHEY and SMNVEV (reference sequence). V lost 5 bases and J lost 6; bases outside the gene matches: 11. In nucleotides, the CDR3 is TGTGCCAGCAGTCCCCTCTTGGGACAGGGGGCTAGCGAGCAGTACTTC. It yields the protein CASSPLLGQGASEQYF.

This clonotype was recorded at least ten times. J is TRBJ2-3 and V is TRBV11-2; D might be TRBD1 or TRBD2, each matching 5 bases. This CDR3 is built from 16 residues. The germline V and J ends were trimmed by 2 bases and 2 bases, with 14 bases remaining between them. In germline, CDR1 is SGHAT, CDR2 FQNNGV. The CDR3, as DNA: TGTGCCAGCAGCTTATTTACGGGACCCATCACAGATACGCAGTATTTT. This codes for CASSLFTGPITDTQYF.

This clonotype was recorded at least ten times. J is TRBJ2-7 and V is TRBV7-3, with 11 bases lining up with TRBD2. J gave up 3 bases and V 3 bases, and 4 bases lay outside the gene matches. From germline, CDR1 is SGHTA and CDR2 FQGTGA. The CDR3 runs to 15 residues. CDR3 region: CASSLGTSGVYEQYF. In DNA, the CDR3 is TGTGCCAGCAGCTTGGGGACTAGCGGAGTCTACGAGCAGTACTTC.

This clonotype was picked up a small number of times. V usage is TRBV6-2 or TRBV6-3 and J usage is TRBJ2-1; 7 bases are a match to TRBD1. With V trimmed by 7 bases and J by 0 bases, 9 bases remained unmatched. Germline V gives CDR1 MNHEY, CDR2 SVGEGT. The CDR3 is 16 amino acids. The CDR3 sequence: CASINSGQSSYNEQFF. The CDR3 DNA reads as TGTGCCAGCATCAACTCGGGACAGAGCTCCTACAATGAGCAGTTCTTC.

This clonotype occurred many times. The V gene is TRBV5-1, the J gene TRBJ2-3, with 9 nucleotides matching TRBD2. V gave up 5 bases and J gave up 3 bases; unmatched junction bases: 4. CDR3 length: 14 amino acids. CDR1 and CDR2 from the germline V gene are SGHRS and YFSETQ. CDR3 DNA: TGCGCCAGCAGAGCTACTAGCGGGACAGATACGCAGTATTTT. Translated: CASRATSGTDTQYF.

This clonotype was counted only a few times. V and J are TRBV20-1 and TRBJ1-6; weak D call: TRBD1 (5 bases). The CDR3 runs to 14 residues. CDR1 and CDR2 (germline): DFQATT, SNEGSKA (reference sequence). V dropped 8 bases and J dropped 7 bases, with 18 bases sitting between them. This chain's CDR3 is CSTRSGTFNSPLHF. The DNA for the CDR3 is TGCAGTACCAGGTCCGGGACTTTCAATTCACCCCTCCACTTT.

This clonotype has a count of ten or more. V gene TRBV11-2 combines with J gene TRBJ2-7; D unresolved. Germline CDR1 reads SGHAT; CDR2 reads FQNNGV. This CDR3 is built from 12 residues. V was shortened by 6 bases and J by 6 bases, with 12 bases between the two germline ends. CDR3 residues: CASSLGSSEQYF. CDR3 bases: TGTGCCAGCAGTTTGGGGTCGAGCGAGCAGTACTTC.

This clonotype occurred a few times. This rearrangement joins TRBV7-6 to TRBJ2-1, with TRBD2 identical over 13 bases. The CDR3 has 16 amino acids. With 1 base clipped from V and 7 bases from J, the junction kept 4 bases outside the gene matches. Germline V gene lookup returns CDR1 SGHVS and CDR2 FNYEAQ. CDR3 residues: CASSLVGLAGYNEQFF. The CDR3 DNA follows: TGTGCCAGCAGCTTAGTGGGACTAGCGGGATATAATGAGCAGTTCTTC.

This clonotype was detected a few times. The CDR3 DNA reads as TGCAGGACGGGGAGCTCCTACAATGAGCAGTTCTTC. As protein: CRTGSSYNEQFF. The chain uses TRBV29-1 and TRBJ2-1; D is perhaps TRBD2 (5 bases). Germline CDR1 SQVTM, CDR2 ANQGSEA. This CDR3 contains 12 residues.

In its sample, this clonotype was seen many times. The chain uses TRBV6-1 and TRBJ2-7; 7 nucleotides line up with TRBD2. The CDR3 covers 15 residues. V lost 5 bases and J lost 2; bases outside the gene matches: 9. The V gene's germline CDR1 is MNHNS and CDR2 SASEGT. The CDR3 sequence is CASSNAASGTYEQYF. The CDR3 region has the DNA TGTGCCAGCAGTAACGCGGCTAGCGGAACCTACGAGCAGTACTTC.

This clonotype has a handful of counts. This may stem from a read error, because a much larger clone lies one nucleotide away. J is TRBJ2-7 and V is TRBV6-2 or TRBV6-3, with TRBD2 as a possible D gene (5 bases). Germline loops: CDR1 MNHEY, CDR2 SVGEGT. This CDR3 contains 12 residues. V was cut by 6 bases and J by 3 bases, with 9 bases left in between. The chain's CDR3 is CASRKRGYEQYF. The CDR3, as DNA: TGTGCCAGCAGAAAACGGGGCTACGAGCAGTACTTC.

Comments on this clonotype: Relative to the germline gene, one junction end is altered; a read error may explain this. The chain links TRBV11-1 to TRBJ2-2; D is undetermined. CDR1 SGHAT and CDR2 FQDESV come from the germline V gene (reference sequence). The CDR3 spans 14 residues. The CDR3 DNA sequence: TGTCCCAGCACCAGGACGGCGAACACCGGAGAGCTGTTTTTT. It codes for CPSTRTANTGELFF.

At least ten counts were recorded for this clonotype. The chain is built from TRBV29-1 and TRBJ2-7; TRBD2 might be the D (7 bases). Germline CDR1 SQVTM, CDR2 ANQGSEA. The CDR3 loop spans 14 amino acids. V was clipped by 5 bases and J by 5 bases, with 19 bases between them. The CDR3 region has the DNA TGCAGCGTTTCTGGCGGGGGCAGAGCGGACGAGCAGTACTTC. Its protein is CSVSGGGRADEQYF.

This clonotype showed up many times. As DNA, the CDR3 is TGCAGTGCTTCCACAGGGGGCCAGAGCAATCAGCCCCAGCATTTT. This gives the protein CSASTGGQSNQPQHF. V is TRBV20-1 and J is TRBJ1-5; 9 nucleotides match TRBD1. The CDR3 is made up of 15 amino acids. In germline, CDR1 is DFQATT, CDR2 SNEGSKA (reference sequence). V shed 5 bases and J 1 base; nucleotides not matched to a gene: 6.

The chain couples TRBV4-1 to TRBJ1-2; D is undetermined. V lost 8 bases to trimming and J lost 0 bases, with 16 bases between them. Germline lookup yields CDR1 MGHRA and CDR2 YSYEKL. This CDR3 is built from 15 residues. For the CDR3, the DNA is TGCGCCAGCGGCCCCCCGAAGGTAGCTAACTATGGCTACACCTTC. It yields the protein CASGPPKVANYGYTF.

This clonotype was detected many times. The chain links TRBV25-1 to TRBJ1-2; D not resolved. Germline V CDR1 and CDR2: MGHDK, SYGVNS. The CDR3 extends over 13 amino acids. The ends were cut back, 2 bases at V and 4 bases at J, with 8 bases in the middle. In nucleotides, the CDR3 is TGTGCCAGCAGTGAAGGTCAGGCCTATGGCTACACCTTC. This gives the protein CASSEGQAYGYTF.

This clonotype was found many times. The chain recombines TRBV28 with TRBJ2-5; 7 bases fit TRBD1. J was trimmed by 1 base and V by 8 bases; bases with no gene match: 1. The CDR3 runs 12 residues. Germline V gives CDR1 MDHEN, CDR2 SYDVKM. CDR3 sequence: CASRDSQETQYF. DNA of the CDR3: TGTGCCAGCCGGGACAGCCAAGAGACCCAGTACTTC.

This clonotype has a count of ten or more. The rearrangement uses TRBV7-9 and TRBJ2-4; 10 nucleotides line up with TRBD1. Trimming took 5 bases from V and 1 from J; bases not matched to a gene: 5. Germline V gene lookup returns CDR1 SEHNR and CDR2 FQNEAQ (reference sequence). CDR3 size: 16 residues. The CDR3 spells CASSLGTGEAKNIQYF. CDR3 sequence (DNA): TGTGCCAGCAGCCTAGGGACAGGGGAGGCCAAAAACATTCAGTACTTC.

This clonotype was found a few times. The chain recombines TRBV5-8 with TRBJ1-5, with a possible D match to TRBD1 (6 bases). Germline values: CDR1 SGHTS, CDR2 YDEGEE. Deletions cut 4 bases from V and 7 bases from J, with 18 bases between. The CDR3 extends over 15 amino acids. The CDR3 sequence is CASSKTPGVWQPQHF. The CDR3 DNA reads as TGTGCCAGCAGCAAAACCCCAGGGGTTTGGCAGCCCCAGCATTTT. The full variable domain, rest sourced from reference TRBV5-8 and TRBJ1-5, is EAGVTQSPTHLIKTRGQQATLRCSPISGHTSVYWYQQALGLGLQFLLWYDEGEERNRGNFPPRFSGRQFPNYSSELNVNALELEDSALYLCASSKTPGVWQPQHFGDGTRLSIL.

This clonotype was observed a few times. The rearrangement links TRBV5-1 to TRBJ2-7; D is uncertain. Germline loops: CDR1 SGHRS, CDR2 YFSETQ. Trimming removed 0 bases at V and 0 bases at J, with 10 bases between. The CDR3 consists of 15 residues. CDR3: CASSLEGKTSYEQYF. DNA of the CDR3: TGCGCCAGCAGCTTGGAAGGGAAGACCTCCTACGAGCAGTACTTC. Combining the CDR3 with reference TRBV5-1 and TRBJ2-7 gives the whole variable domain KAGVTQTPRYLIKTRGQQVTLSCSPISGHRSVSWYQQTPGQGLQFLFEYFSETQRNKGNFPGRFSGRQFSNSRSEMNVSTLELGDSALYLCASSLEGKTSYEQYFGPGTRLTVT.

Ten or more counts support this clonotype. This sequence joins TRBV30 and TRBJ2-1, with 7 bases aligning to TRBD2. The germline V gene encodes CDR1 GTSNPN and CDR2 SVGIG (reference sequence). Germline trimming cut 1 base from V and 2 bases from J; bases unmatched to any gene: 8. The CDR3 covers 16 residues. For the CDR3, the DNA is TGTGCCTGGAGTGGCTTGATCGGGAGGCCCTACAATGAGCAGTTCTTC. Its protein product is CAWSGLIGRPYNEQFF. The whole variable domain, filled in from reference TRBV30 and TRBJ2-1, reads SQTIHQWPATLVQPVGSPLSLECTVEGTSNPNLYWYRQAAGRGLQLLFYSVGIGQISSEVPQNLSASRPQDRQFILSSKKLLLSDSGFYLCAWSGLIGRPYNEQFFGPGTRLTVL.

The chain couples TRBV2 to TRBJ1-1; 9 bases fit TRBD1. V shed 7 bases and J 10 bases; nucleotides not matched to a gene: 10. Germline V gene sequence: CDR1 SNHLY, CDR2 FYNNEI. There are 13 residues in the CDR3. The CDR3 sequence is CASKGTGKLRAFF. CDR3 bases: TGTGCCAGCAAAGGGACAGGGAAGTTACGAGCTTTCTTT.

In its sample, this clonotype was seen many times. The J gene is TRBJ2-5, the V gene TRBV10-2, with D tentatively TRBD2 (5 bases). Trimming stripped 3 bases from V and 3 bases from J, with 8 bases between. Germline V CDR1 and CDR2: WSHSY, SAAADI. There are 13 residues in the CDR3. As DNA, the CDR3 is TGCGCCAGCAGTGACAGAGGGAAAGAGACCCAGTACTTC. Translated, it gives CASSDRGKETQYF.

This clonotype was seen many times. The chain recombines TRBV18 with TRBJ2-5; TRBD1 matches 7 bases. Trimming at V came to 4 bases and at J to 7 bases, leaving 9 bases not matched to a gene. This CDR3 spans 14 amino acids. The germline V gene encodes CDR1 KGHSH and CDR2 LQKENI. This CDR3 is CASSHAGQDTTQYF. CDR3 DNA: TGTGCCAGCTCACACGCCGGACAGGACACGACCCAGTACTTC.

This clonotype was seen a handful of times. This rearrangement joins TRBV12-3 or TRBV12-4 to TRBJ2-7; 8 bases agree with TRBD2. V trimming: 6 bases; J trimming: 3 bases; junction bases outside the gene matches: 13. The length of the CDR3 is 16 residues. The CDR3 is CASSQMTSERGYEQYF. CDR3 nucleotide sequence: TGTGCCAGCAGCCAGATGACTAGCGAGAGAGGCTACGAGCAGTACTTC.